One and the same sample provided the 29 T cell receptor beta chains below, sequenced in a study of T cells in Graves' hyperthyroidism and ophthalmopathy. Amplification of TCR beta CDR3 regions used RNA as the template. The TCR CDR3 was amplified in a first-round RT-PCR using the HTBI primer set. One entry per CDR3 protein, called by TCRdb with MiXCR from the multiplex PCR reads. The sample shows hundreds of thousands of distinct CDR3 sequences, approximately 15% of them seen only once. Sequences were obtained from blood. These receptors originate from a woman younger than 35 with Graves' hyperthyroidism.

There are many counts of this clonotype. This chain joins TRBV14 and TRBJ2-1; D is possibly TRBD2 (5 bases). Germline V CDR1 and CDR2: SGHDN, FVKESK. The CDR3 loop spans 15 amino acids. The V and J ends lost 4 bases and 7 bases respectively, with 17 bases between them. The CDR3 loop reads CASSPIAARRNEQFF. DNA for the CDR3: TGTGCCAGCAGCCCCATCGCGGCCCGGAGGAATGAGCAGTTCTTC. Filled out from reference TRBV14 and TRBJ2-1, the complete variable domain reads EAGVTQFPSHSVIEKGQTVTLRCDPISGHDNLYWYRRVMGKEIKFLLHFVKESKQDESGMPNNRFLAERTGGTYSTLKVQPAELEDSGVYFCASSPIAARRNEQFFGPGTRLTVL.

This clonotype was recorded many times. This chain uses TRBV5-1 with TRBJ2-3; D tentatively reads TRBD1 or TRBD2 (6 bases each). Trimming removed 4 bases at V and 2 bases at J, with 11 bases between. The CDR3 is 14 residues long. The germline CDR1 and CDR2 sequences are SGHRS and YFSETQ. In DNA, the CDR3 is TGCGCCAGCAGCGGCGGGACACCCACAGATACGCAGTATTTT. This gives the protein CASSGGTPTDTQYF.

This sequence joins TRBV7-2 and TRBJ2-2, with a possible D match to TRBD2 (7 bases). V lost 6 bases and J 1 base, leaving 12 bases between the germline ends. The germline gives CDR1 SGHTA, CDR2 FQGNSA. This CDR3 is 15 amino acids long. CDR3 sequence (DNA): TGTGCCAGCAGACGCGGGGGCAAGAACACCGGGGAGCTGTTTTTT. Residues: CASRRGGKNTGELFF. Variable domain in full (rest from reference TRBV7-2 and TRBJ2-2): GAGVSQSPSNKVTEKGKDVELRCDPISGHTALYWYRQSLGQGLEFLIYFQGNSAPDKSGLPSDRFSAERTGGSVSTLTIQRTQQEDSAVYLCASRRGGKNTGELFFGEGSRLTVL.

There are a few counts of this clonotype. This chain uses TRBV2 with TRBJ2-1; tentatively, D is TRBD2 (5 bases). In germline, CDR1 is SNHLY, CDR2 FYNNEI. The V end lost 4 bases, the J end lost 0 bases, and 10 bases lay between the germline ends. The CDR3 has 15 amino acids. The CDR3 DNA reads TGTGCCAGCAGTGTCCTCCGGGGCTCCTACAATGAGCAGTTCTTC. Its protein product is CASSVLRGSYNEQFF.

V is TRBV29-1 and J is TRBJ2-2; weak D call: TRBD1 (5 bases). Trimming pared 7 bases from V and 4 bases from J, leaving 16 bases between. CDR3 size: 14 residues. Germline V gene lookup returns CDR1 SQVTM and CDR2 ANQGSEA. CDR3 coding DNA: TGCAGCGGCCTAGGGGCCACCAGCACCGGGGAGCTGTTTTTT. Translation gives CSGLGATSTGELFF.

This clonotype was counted many times. This chain joins TRBV4-1 and TRBJ2-5; D may match TRBD1 or TRBD2 (5 bases each). Trimming removed 2 bases at V and 5 bases at J, with 12 bases between. The CDR3 has 14 amino acids. CDR1 MGHRA and CDR2 YSYEKL come from the germline V gene. The CDR3 DNA is TGCGCCAGCAGCCAATTGGGGGTAGTCGAGACCCAGTACTTC. As protein: CASSQLGVVETQYF.

The chain uses TRBV12-3 or TRBV12-4 and TRBJ2-1, with D perhaps assigned TRBD1 or TRBD2 (6 bases each). The V end lost 5 bases, the J end lost 8 bases, and 13 bases lay between the germline ends. The CDR3 is made up of 13 amino acids. The CDR3 DNA is TGTGCCAGCAGTGAAGGGGGGCGGGATGAGCAGTTCTTC. Its protein product is CASSEGGRDEQFF.

The J gene is TRBJ1-1, the V gene TRBV19, with D perhaps matching TRBD1 (6 bases). The CDR3 is 15 residues long. Germline V gene lookup returns CDR1 LNHDA and CDR2 SQIVND (reference sequence). Trimming shortened V by 4 bases and J by 4 bases, and 16 bases separated the two germline ends. This CDR3 is CASSTPGTIATEAFF. CDR3 sequence (DNA): TGTGCCAGTAGTACTCCCGGGACAATCGCCACTGAAGCTTTCTTT.

There are many counts of this clonotype. The rearrangement uses TRBV5-1 and TRBJ1-5; possible D gene TRBD1, 6 bases. V was cut by 4 bases and J by 0 bases, with 11 bases left in between. This CDR3 is built from 15 residues. Germline CDR1 reads SGHRS; CDR2 reads YFSETQ. As DNA, the CDR3 is TGCGCCAGCAGCGTAACAGGGTATAGCAATCAGCCCCAGCATTTT. It is translated as CASSVTGYSNQPQHF.

CDR3 protein: CASSPSLGVNTEAFF. The CDR3 DNA sequence: TGTGCCAGCAGCCCTAGTCTAGGGGTGAACACTGAAGCTTTCTTT. This chain joins TRBV7-2 and TRBJ1-1, with D possibly TRBD1 on 5 matching bases. Germline-derived CDR1 and CDR2 are SGHTA and FQGNSA. V dropped 5 bases and J dropped 0 bases, with 13 bases sitting between them. The CDR3 has 15 residues. Full variable domain (remainder filled in from reference TRBV7-2 and TRBJ1-1): GAGVSQSPSNKVTEKGKDVELRCDPISGHTALYWYRQSLGQGLEFLIYFQGNSAPDKSGLPSDRFSAERTGGSVSTLTIQRTQQEDSAVYLCASSPSLGVNTEAFFGQGTRLTVV.

There are many counts of this clonotype. The chain has TRBV10-1 and TRBJ2-1, with a weak D call TRBD2 (5 bases). The CDR3 has 17 amino acids. CDR1 and CDR2 (germline): WNHNN, SYGVQD (reference sequence). Trimming pared 4 bases from V and 2 bases from J, leaving 18 bases between. The CDR3 nucleotides are TGCGCCAGCAGTGGAAGAGGGCTGGGTACCCCCTACAATGAGCAGTTCTTC. Encoded protein: CASSGRGLGTPYNEQFF.

In this sample, this clonotype turned up many times. The gene calls are TRBV7-2 and TRBJ2-7; 8 bases are a match to TRBD2. V shed 5 bases and J 4 bases; nucleotides not matched to a gene: 4. The germline V gene has CDR1 SGHTA and CDR2 FQGNSA. The CDR3 has 13 amino acids. The DNA of the CDR3 is TGTGCCAGCAGCCCTAGCGGGTTGTACGAGCAGTACTTC. It specifies CASSPSGLYEQYF.

This clonotype occurred a few times. The CDR3 DNA is TGTGCCAGCAGCCTATTCGACAGGGCGACCTTTTACGAGCAGTACTTC. This sequence encodes CASSLFDRATFYEQYF. The chain links TRBV6-1 to TRBJ2-7; 7 bases are shared with TRBD1. The CDR3 loop spans 16 amino acids. J was trimmed by 4 bases and V by 6 bases; bases with no gene match: 15. Germline CDR1 MNHNS, CDR2 SASEGT.

As for this clonotype: The junction departs from germline at one end; a sequencing error may be responsible. The chain has TRBV28 and TRBJ2-3; 12 nucleotides agree with TRBD1. Germline V gene data show CDR1 as MDHEN and CDR2 as SYDVKM. This CDR3 is built from 17 residues. CDR3 DNA sequence: TGTACCAGCAGTTTAGTACCGGGACAGGGGGCTCCAGATACGCAGTATTTT. Its protein product is CTSSLVPGQGAPDTQYF.

This clonotype has just a few counts. J is TRBJ2-4 and V is TRBV6-1; 12 bases map to TRBD2. Per germline, CDR1 MNHNS and CDR2 SASEGT. The CDR3 runs to 17 residues. Trimming cost V 3 bases and J 1 base; bases outside gene matches: 4. The DNA of the CDR3 is TGTGCCAGCAGTGATTGGACTAGCGGGATGGCCAAAAACATTCAGTACTTC. Its translation is CASSDWTSGMAKNIQYF.

This clonotype was recorded many times. The rearrangement links TRBV6-2 or TRBV6-3 to TRBJ2-1, with 7 bases fitting TRBD2. The germline V gene encodes CDR1 MNHEY and CDR2 SVGEGT. The CDR3 runs 14 residues. Trimming removed 6 bases from V and 1 base from J; junction bases left unmatched: 3. CDR3 bases: TGTGCCAGCAGCCGGGGAGGGTCCTACAATGAGCAGTTCTTC. Translated: CASSRGGSYNEQFF.

CDR3 in amino acids: CASSPPGASGNTIYF. For the CDR3, the DNA is TGTGCCAGCTCACCACCGGGGGCAAGTGGAAACACCATATATTTT. The genes are TRBV18 and TRBJ1-3; the D gene is possibly TRBD1 (6 bases). Trimming shortened V by 0 bases and J by 3 bases, and 9 bases separated the two germline ends. Per germline, CDR1 KGHSH and CDR2 LQKENI. This CDR3 spans 15 amino acids.

This clonotype was recorded a few times. A much larger clone sits a single nucleotide away, making a read error possible. The rearrangement joins TRBV12-3 or TRBV12-4 to TRBJ1-1; D possibly corresponds to TRBD1 (6 bases). The CDR3 is 14 amino acids. Here the CDR3 reads CAGRPRGMNTEAFF. CDR3 DNA: TGTGCCGGCAGGCCCAGGGGTATGAACACTGAAGCTTTCTTT.

This clonotype was counted at least ten times. The J gene is TRBJ2-3, the V gene TRBV2; either TRBD1 or TRBD2 may supply D (5 bases each). Trimming removed 6 bases from V and 0 bases from J, with 10 bases in between. Germline V CDR1 and CDR2: SNHLY, FYNNEI. The CDR3 is made up of 14 amino acids. CDR3: CASRGRISTDTQYF. In DNA form, the CDR3 reads TGTGCCAGCAGGGGACGGATAAGCACAGATACGCAGTATTTT. Looking up the rest from reference TRBV2 and TRBJ2-3 gives the full variable domain: EPEVTQTPSHQVTQMGQEVILRCVPISNHLYFYWYRQILGQKVEFLVSFYNNEISEKSEIFDDQFSVERPDGSNFTLKIRSTKLEDSAMYFCASRGRISTDTQYFGPGTRLTVL.

This clonotype was observed once. The chain employs TRBV19 and TRBJ2-7, with 9 bases aligning to TRBD1. The germline V gene encodes CDR1 LNHDA and CDR2 SQIVND (reference sequence). Germline trimming cut 2 bases from V and 3 bases from J; bases unmatched to any gene: 5. This CDR3 comprises 15 residues. CDR3 protein: CASSIRGTGYYEQYF. The CDR3 DNA sequence: TGTGCCAGTAGTATACGGGGGACAGGGTACTACGAGCAGTACTTC.

This clonotype was seen more than once but under ten times. J is TRBJ2-3 and V is TRBV7-2; D might be TRBD2 (5 bases). Germline values: CDR1 SGHTA, CDR2 FQGNSA. Deletions cut 0 bases from V and 4 bases from J, with 11 bases between. This CDR3 comprises 15 residues. The CDR3 spells CASSLALARADTQYF. The CDR3 DNA reads TGTGCCAGCAGCTTAGCTCTAGCTCGGGCAGATACGCAGTATTTT.

The chain combines TRBV10-2 with TRBJ1-4; D call uncertain. V dropped 5 bases and J dropped 0 bases, with 7 bases sitting between them. This CDR3 has 14 amino acids. Germline CDR1 WSHSY, CDR2 SAAADI. CDR3 residues: CASSSHSTNEKLFF. The CDR3 nucleotides are TGCGCCAGCAGTTCACATTCAACTAATGAAAAACTGTTTTTT.

This clonotype was counted ten times or more. The chain combines TRBV11-3 with TRBJ2-1; D is possibly TRBD1 (7 bases). Germline CDR1 and CDR2: SGHNT and YENEEA. This CDR3 comprises 15 residues. The ends were cut back, 5 bases at V and 8 bases at J, with 19 bases in the middle. CDR3 in amino acids: CASSEEVQGGYEQFF. Here the CDR3 DNA reads TGTGCCAGCAGCGAAGAAGTTCAGGGGGGATATGAGCAGTTCTTC. Full variable domain (outside the CDR3, taken from reference TRBV11-3 and TRBJ2-1): EAGVVQSPRYKIIEKKQPVAFWCNPISGHNTLYWYLQNLGQGPELLIRYENEEAVDDSQLPKDRFSAERLKGVDSTLKIQPAELGDSAVYLCASSEEVQGGYEQFFGPGTRLTVL.

This clonotype was found a few times. The genes are TRBV14 and TRBJ2-7; 8 positions match TRBD1. The CDR3 has 16 amino acids. Germline values: CDR1 SGHDN, CDR2 FVKESK. V lost 0 bases and J lost 4; bases outside the gene matches: 8. CDR3 amino acids: CASSQELRTGRYEQYF. In DNA form, the CDR3 reads TGTGCCAGCAGCCAAGAACTTAGGACAGGGCGGTACGAGCAGTACTTC.

This clonotype was seen many times. The J gene is TRBJ2-7, the V gene TRBV6-1; possibly TRBD1 for D (5 bases). The V end was cut by 6 bases, the J end by 5 bases, with 20 bases between. This CDR3 spans 15 amino acids. Germline loops: CDR1 MNHNS, CDR2 SASEGT. The CDR3 nucleotides are TGTGCCAGCAGCCCCTGGGGAACAGGATTTGACGAGCAGTACTTC. Its translation: CASSPWGTGFDEQYF.

V and J are TRBV5-1 and TRBJ1-2; a possible D gene is TRBD1 (6 bases). CDR1 SGHRS and CDR2 YFSETQ come from the germline V gene. V lost 3 bases to trimming and J lost 7 bases, with 19 bases between them. This CDR3 comprises 15 residues. This CDR3 reads CASSSDRSVAGGYTF. CDR3 bases: TGCGCCAGCAGCTCGGACAGATCTGTGGCGGGTGGCTACACCTTC.

The chain uses TRBV7-2 and TRBJ2-1; D ambiguous. V lost 3 bases and J 10 bases, leaving 7 bases between the germline ends. Looked up from germline, CDR1 is SGHTA and CDR2 is FQGNSA. The CDR3 is 11 residues long. CDR3 loop: CASSFYTEQFF. CDR3 bases: TGTGCCAGCAGCTTTTACACCGAGCAGTTCTTC.

This clonotype was detected a few times. The chain links TRBV7-2 to TRBJ2-2, with a possible D match to TRBD1 (6 bases). Trimming shortened V by 3 bases and J by 8 bases, and 16 bases separated the two germline ends. Germline CDR1 reads SGHTA; CDR2 reads FQGNSA. This CDR3 spans 15 amino acids. The CDR3 sequence: CASSFRGTVPGELFF. CDR3 nucleotide sequence: TGTGCCAGCAGCTTTAGGGGGACCGTTCCGGGGGAGCTGTTTTTT.

The genes are TRBV10-2 and TRBJ1-2; D not certain. The CDR3 runs 15 residues. V was pared by 2 bases and J by 0 bases, with 10 bases between. CDR1 WSHSY and CDR2 SAAADI come from the germline V gene. The CDR3 reads CASSERPATNYGYTF. The CDR3 DNA follows: TGCGCCAGCAGTGAGCGGCCCGCTACTAACTATGGCTACACCTTC.